The rows below give T cell receptor beta chains drawn from one sample of a study of shared clonotypes between healthy human individuals. Sequencing used immunoSEQ multiplex PCR; TCRdb keeps in-frame clones, though not all of them. The sample contains roughly 1,600,000 clones, less than 99% of which appear only once. The sample was naive CD4+ T cells sorted from blood. The receptor set was obtained from a man between 25 and 39 years old in good health. CDR3s include the opening cysteine and the closing phenylalanine or tryptophan. The D gene is left open where the match is weak. The listing skips clone size in some rows; elsewhere it reads once, few, many or a size class.

size	D	J	V	CDR3	DNA
once	TRBD2	TRBJ2-7	TRBV18	CASSPLPSGSSYEQYF	TGTGCCAGCTCACCACTTCCTAGCGGGAGCTCCTACGAGCAGTACTTC
NA	TRBD1	TRBJ1-2	TRBV7-3	CASSPDRAKPDRYGYTF	TGTGCCAGCAGCCCGGACAGGGCCAAGCCTGACCGCTATGGCTACACCTTC
NA	TRBD2	TRBJ2-1	TRBV5-1	CASSLYRGSRNEQFF	TGCGCCAGCAGCCTTTACCGCGGGAGCCGGAATGAGCAGTTCTTC
once	NA	TRBJ2-3	TRBV18	CASSPPEGTDTQYF	TGTGCCAGCTCACCACCCGAAGGGACAGATACGCAGTATTTT
NA	NA	TRBJ2-3	TRBV7-2	CASSPRPGSGDTQYF	TGTGCCAGCAGCCCGAGGCCGGGAAGTGGAGATACGCAGTATTTT
NA	NA	TRBJ2-7	TRBV2	CASKAGSSYEQYF	TGTGCCAGCAAGGCGGGGAGCTCCTACGAGCAGTACTTC
NA	NA	TRBJ1-3	TRBV5-6	CASSFIRSSGNTIYF	TGTGCCAGCAGCTTTATACGAAGCTCTGGAAACACCATATATTTT
NA	NA	TRBJ1-1	TRBV5-1	CASSGGLDTEAFF	TGCGCCAGCAGCGGGGGTTTGGACACTGAAGCTTTCTTT
NA	NA	TRBJ2-7	TRBV9	CASSGHLGEEQYF	TGTGCCAGCAGCGGCCATTTGGGGGAAGAGCAGTACTTC
NA	NA	TRBJ2-1	TRBV29-1	CSVVSQTQFF	TGCAGCGTTGTCAGTCAGACGCAGTTCTTC
NA	TRBD1	TRBJ1-1	TRBV19	CASSLLTGPEAFF	TGTGCCAGTAGTCTATTGACAGGGCCTGAAGCTTTCTTT
NA	NA	TRBJ2-2	TRBV11-3	CASSLVGQSNTGELFF	TGTGCCAGCAGCCTAGTAGGGCAGTCGAACACCGGGGAGCTGTTTTTT
NA	NA	TRBJ1-4	TRBV5-4	CASSWRGDREKLFF	TGTGCCAGCAGTTGGCGGGGGGATAGGGAAAAACTGTTTTTT
NA	NA	TRBJ2-5	TRBV6-1	CASSVEKYGGLETQYF	TGTGCCAGCAGTGTTGAAAAGTATGGGGGTTTAGAGACCCAGTACTTC
NA	NA	TRBJ2-2	TRBV18	CASSLAIKNTGELFF	TGTGCCAGCTCACTCGCGATAAAGAACACCGGGGAGCTGTTTTTT
NA	TRBD1	TRBJ2-1	TRBV2	CASSGGGHEQFF	TGTGCCAGCAGTGGAGGGGGCCATGAGCAGTTCTTC
NA	NA	TRBJ2-2	TRBV7-2	CASSFSLLAGELFF	TGTGCCAGCAGCTTTAGCCTCTTGGCCGGGGAGCTGTTTTTT
NA	NA	TRBJ2-1	TRBV10-3	CAISLTSVEQFF	TGTGCCATCAGTTTGACTAGTGTTGAGCAGTTCTTC
NA	TRBD2	TRBJ2-1	TRBV9	CASSVGTSGREFF	TGTGCCAGCAGCGTAGGGACTAGCGGACGTGAGTTCTTC
NA	NA	TRBJ1-2	TRBV14	CASSQGQVYGYTF	TGTGCCAGCAGCCAAGGGCAGGTCTATGGCTACACCTTC
NA	NA	TRBJ2-5	TRBV28	CASMPMGGGETQYF	TGTGCCAGCATGCCCATGGGTGGGGGGGAGACCCAGTACTTC
NA	NA	TRBJ1-1	TRBV7-9	CASSTIQKQGNTEAFF	TGTGCCAGCAGCACCATCCAAAAACAGGGGAACACTGAAGCTTTCTTT
NA	NA	TRBJ2-1	TRBV7-2	CASTRLGGPYNEQFF	TGTGCCAGCACCCGGCTAGGTGGGCCTTACAATGAGCAGTTCTTC
NA	TRBD1	TRBJ2-7	TRBV10-3	CAITQDRGNYEQYF	TGTGCCATCACCCAGGACAGGGGAAACTACGAGCAGTACTTC
NA	NA	TRBJ2-1	TRBV27	CASSPPGGEQFF	TGTGCCAGCAGTCCCCCGGGCGGCGAGCAGTTCTTC
NA	NA	TRBJ1-3	TRBV6-5	CASSYYSVHSGNTIYF	TGTGCCAGCAGTTATTACAGCGTCCACTCTGGAAACACCATATATTTT
NA	NA	TRBJ2-7	TRBV7-8	CASSPGAYEQYF	TGTGCCAGCAGTCCCGGGGCCTACGAGCAGTACTTC
NA	NA	TRBJ2-7	TRBV27	CAYPAGLVLEQYF	TGTGCCTATCCCGCCGGGCTAGTGTTGGAGCAGTACTTC
NA	NA	TRBJ2-3	TRBV9	CASSVEAHYTDTQYF	TGTGCCAGCAGCGTAGAGGCGCACTACACAGATACGCAGTATTTT
NA	NA	TRBJ2-7	TRBV28	CASSLIQEYYEQYF	TGTGCCAGCAGTTTAATACAGGAGTACTACGAGCAGTACTTC
NA	NA	TRBJ2-1	TRBV7-9	CASSLRGSSYNEQFF	TGTGCCAGCAGCCTTCGAGGTAGCTCCTACAATGAGCAGTTCTTC
NA	NA	TRBJ1-5	TRBV18	CASSVQGVLNQPQHF	TGTGCCAGCTCGGTACAGGGAGTCCTCAATCAGCCCCAGCATTTT
NA	NA	TRBJ1-1	TRBV6-5	CASSYLYGGEAFF	TGTGCCAGCAGTTATTTGTATGGGGGTGAAGCTTTCTTT
NA	NA	TRBJ1-4	TRBV6-5	CASSSRGKEKLFF	TGTGCCAGCAGTTCGCGGGGGAAAGAAAAACTGTTTTTT
NA	TRBD2	TRBJ2-5	TRBV10-3	CAISESTSGRSGQETQYF	TGTGCCATCAGTGAGTCTACTAGCGGTAGGAGTGGCCAAGAGACCCAGTACTTC
NA	NA	TRBJ1-3	TRBV28	CASSGTGGAIYF	TGTGCCAGCAGCGGGACTGGAGGTGCCATATATTTT
NA	NA	TRBJ2-4	TRBV18	CASSRGVADIQYF	TGTGCCAGCTCACGCGGGGTTGCGGACATTCAGTACTTC
NA	TRBD1	TRBJ1-5	TRBV28	CASSLWTGTGIVNQPQHF	TGTGCCAGCAGTCTGTGGACCGGGACAGGGATAGTTAATCAGCCCCAGCATTTT
NA	NA	TRBJ2-5	TRBV19	CASRRTGVETQYF	TGTGCCAGTAGAAGGACGGGGGTGGAGACCCAGTACTTC
NA	NA	TRBJ2-3	TRBV7-2	CASSTQLVSADTQYF	TGTGCCAGCAGCACCCAACTAGTTTCGGCAGATACGCAGTATTTT
NA	NA	TRBJ2-3	TRBV4-1	CASSQDTDTQYF	TGCGCCAGCAGCCAAGATACAGATACGCAGTATTTT
NA	TRBD1	TRBJ1-1	TRBV2	CASRRTGLNTEAFF	TGTGCCAGCAGGAGGACAGGGTTAAACACTGAAGCTTTCTTT
NA	TRBD2	TRBJ2-1	TRBV5-1	CASSLYGTSGRAGDEQFF	TGCGCCAGCAGCTTGTATGGGACTAGCGGGAGGGCCGGGGATGAGCAGTTCTTC
NA	NA	TRBJ2-5	TRBV11-3	CASSLAHQETQYF	TGTGCCAGCAGCTTAGCACACCAAGAGACCCAGTACTTC
NA	TRBD1	TRBJ1-1	TRBV10-3	CAIKGQGATEAFF	TGTGCCATCAAGGGACAGGGAGCCACTGAAGCTTTCTTT
NA	NA	TRBJ1-1	TRBV11-2	CASSRSGPTLMNTEAFF	TGTGCCAGCAGCCGTTCGGGACCGACCCTAATGAACACTGAAGCTTTCTTT
once	NA	TRBJ1-2	TRBV25-1	CASSEYLEGAGYTF	TGTGCCAGCAGTGAATATCTCGAGGGTGCTGGCTACACCTTC
NA	TRBD1	TRBJ2-7	TRBV6-1	CASSSGQNYEQYF	TGTGCCAGCAGTTCGGGACAGAACTACGAGCAGTACTTC
once	NA	TRBJ2-7	TRBV11-2	CASSIGGTSYEQYF	TGTGCCAGCAGCATAGGCGGGACTTCCTACGAGCAGTACTTC
once	TRBD1	TRBJ1-2	TRBV11-2	CASSTYRGNYGYTF	TGTGCCAGCAGCACATACAGGGGGAACTATGGCTACACCTTC
NA	NA	TRBJ2-7	TRBV30	CASSRNPQGLYEQYF	TGTGCCTCCTCTCGAAATCCACAGGGCCTCTACGAGCAGTACTTC
NA	TRBD2	TRBJ2-7	TRBV5-5	CASSFRLAGGVYEQYF	TGTGCCAGCAGCTTTCGATTAGCGGGAGGCGTTTACGAGCAGTACTTC